This entry lists 13 T cell receptor beta chains sequenced from one sample in a study of post-analysis software for immune sequencing data. These receptors have no known antigen. Unique molecular identifiers had been added to the TCR beta cDNA libraries. TCRdb independently ran MiXCR on the PCR reads; one entry per CDR3 protein. The data hold some 700,000 distinct CDR3 sequences, with 59% observed a single time. Study outcomes and limitations: Elevated frequency relative to controls characterized four or five TRBV segments in patients, TRBV5-6, TRBV5-1 and TRBV20-1 among them.

Sequenced sample: blood. The receptor source for this set is a girl aged 2 to 9 with multiple sclerosis.

This rearrangement joins TRBV6-6 to TRBJ2-1, with TRBD2 identical over 8 bases. The ends lost 8 bases at V and 6 bases at J; junction bases unmatched: 6. Germline V gene lookup returns CDR1 MNHNY and CDR2 SVGAGI (reference sequence). The CDR3 has 13 residues. The CDR3 bases are TGTGCCAGCGGGACTAGTCCCTCCAATGAGCAGTTCTTC. The encoded protein is CASGTSPSNEQFF.

This clonotype appeared a few times. The chain joins TRBV29-1 to TRBJ1-2, with 9 bases identical to TRBD1. The CDR3 sequence is 13 residues long. Germline V gene lookup returns CDR1 SQVTM and CDR2 ANQGSEA. After removal of 7 bases from V and 8 bases from J, the junction contained 11 bases not matched to a gene. CDR3 protein: CSDIQGAVGGYTF. As DNA, the CDR3 is TGCAGCGATATACAGGGGGCCGTCGGGGGCTACACCTTC. The whole variable domain, remainder taken from reference TRBV29-1 and TRBJ1-2, is SAVISQKPSRDICQRGTSLTIQCQVDSQVTMMFWYRQQPGQSLTLIATANQGSEATYESGFVIDKFPISRPNLTFSTLTVSNMSPEDSSIYLCSDIQGAVGGYTFGSGTRLTVV.

The chain combines TRBV12-3 or TRBV12-4 with TRBJ1-2; D is undetermined. This CDR3 is built from 13 residues. With 7 bases removed from V and 1 base from J, the gap between germline ends came to 10 bases. This CDR3 is CASIPEINYGYTF. The CDR3 nucleotides are TGTGCCAGCATCCCGGAGATTAACTATGGCTACACCTTC.

This clonotype was picked up a small number of times. The V gene is TRBV6-5, the J gene TRBJ2-3; the D gene could be TRBD1 or TRBD2 (5 bases each). Trimming pared 2 bases from V and 2 bases from J, leaving 8 bases between. The germline CDR1 and CDR2 sequences are MNHEY and SVGAGI. This CDR3 region has 14 residues. In nucleotides, the CDR3 is TGTGCCAGCAGTTACCGGGACCCCACAGATACGCAGTATTTT. Translating gives CASSYRDPTDTQYF.

In its sample, this clonotype was seen a few times. The chain couples TRBV20-1 to TRBJ2-3, with TRBD2 matching 8 bases. The CDR3 length is 15 residues. The V and J ends lost 2 bases and 5 bases, in that order; junction bases with no gene match: 9. Germline CDR1 and CDR2: DFQATT and SNEGSKA (reference sequence). As DNA, the CDR3 is TGCAGTGCTAGACTAGCGGGCCGCGCGGGAGATACGCAGTATTTT. It is translated as CSARLAGRAGDTQYF.

Points on this clonotype: A read error may account for a junction end that differs from germline. The chain employs TRBV28 and TRBJ2-4, with D perhaps TRBD1 (7 bases). Gene TRBJ2-7 matches the end of the DNA better, so the J call may be wrong. This CDR3 comprises 15 residues. The V gene's germline CDR1 is MDHEN and CDR2 SYDVKM. The CDR3 DNA reads as TGTGCCAGTAGTTGGGCCGGGGGACAGCGCTACGAGCAGTACTTC. Amino acid sequence: CASSWAGGQRYEQYF.

CDR3 sequence: CSVALGGTDSYEQYF. CDR3 in DNA: TGCAGCGTTGCCCTGGGGGGGACAGACTCCTACGAGCAGTACTTC. This sequence joins TRBV29-1 and TRBJ2-7; D is possibly TRBD1 or TRBD2 (7 bases each). Trimming left V 4 bases short and J 0 bases short, with 16 bases between. The CDR3 runs to 15 residues. Germline CDR1 SQVTM, CDR2 ANQGSEA.

The chain employs TRBV7-2 and TRBJ1-1, with D possibly matching TRBD1 (5 bases). CDR3 length: 17 amino acids. Germline values: CDR1 SGHTA, CDR2 FQGNSA. The V end lost 4 bases, the J end lost 2 bases, and 20 bases lay between the germline ends. CDR3 region: CASSSPSGGPGNTEAFF. The CDR3 DNA reads TGTGCCAGCAGCTCCCCTTCCGGGGGTCCGGGAAACACTGAAGCTTTCTTT.

The CDR3 protein is CASSPQGRAYNEQFF. The DNA for the CDR3 is TGTGCCAGCAGCCCCCAGGGGAGGGCCTACAATGAGCAGTTCTTC. The chain recombines TRBV7-3 with TRBJ2-1, with D perhaps TRBD2 (7 bases). Trimming took 5 bases from V and 2 from J, leaving 13 bases between them. Germline CDR1 is SGHTA and CDR2 is FQGTGA. The CDR3 totals 15 residues. Full variable domain (outside the CDR3, taken from reference TRBV7-3 and TRBJ2-1): GAGVSQTPSNKVTEKGKYVELRCDPISGHTALYWYRQSLGQGPEFLIYFQGTGAADDSGLPNDRFFAVRPEGSVSTLKIQRTERGDSAVYLCASSPQGRAYNEQFFGPGTRLTVL.

This clonotype has a handful of counts. The V gene is TRBV14, the J gene TRBJ2-7; 15 nucleotides line up with TRBD2. Per germline, CDR1 SGHDN and CDR2 FVKESK. Germline trimming cut 4 bases from V and 5 bases from J; bases unmatched to any gene: 15. The CDR3 extends over 19 amino acids. The CDR3 coding sequence is TGTGCCAGCAGCCGTGTAACCGGGACTAGCGGGAGGCCCCCCCACGAGCAGTACTTC. It yields the protein CASSRVTGTSGRPPHEQYF.

The V call is TRBV5-1, the J call TRBJ2-7, with D possibly being TRBD2 (5 bases). V dropped 4 bases and J dropped 0 bases, with 14 bases sitting between them. Germline assignment: CDR1 SGHRS and CDR2 YFSETQ. This CDR3 region has 15 residues. The CDR3 DNA sequence: TGCGCCAGCAGCCCCGAGGCGGGCAGCTCCTACGAGCAGTACTTC. The encoded protein is CASSPEAGSSYEQYF. Combining the CDR3 with reference TRBV5-1 and TRBJ2-7 gives the whole variable domain KAGVTQTPRYLIKTRGQQVTLSCSPISGHRSVSWYQQTPGQGLQFLFEYFSETQRNKGNFPGRFSGRQFSNSRSEMNVSTLELGDSALYLCASSPEAGSSYEQYFGPGTRLTVT.

The rearrangement links TRBV24-1 to TRBJ1-4; 9 bases are a match to TRBD1. The CDR3 loop spans 15 amino acids. The V segment lost 4 bases and the J segment 8 bases; nucleotides outside the gene matches: 7. Germline-derived CDR1 and CDR2 are KGHDR and SFDVKD. CDR3 coding DNA: TGTGCCACCAGTGACTCCGGGACAGGGAACGAAAAACTGTTTTTT. Protein: CATSDSGTGNEKLFF.

The rearrangement uses TRBV29-1 and TRBJ1-1, with 7 bases matching TRBD1. The J segment lost 1 base and the V segment lost 3 bases, leaving 5 bases of the junction unmatched. Looked up from germline, CDR1 is SQVTM and CDR2 is ANQGSEA. The CDR3 is 14 amino acids. The CDR3 DNA is TGCAGCGTTGAGGTTCGACAGGGGAACACTGAAGCTTTCTTT. Residues: CSVEVRQGNTEAFF.